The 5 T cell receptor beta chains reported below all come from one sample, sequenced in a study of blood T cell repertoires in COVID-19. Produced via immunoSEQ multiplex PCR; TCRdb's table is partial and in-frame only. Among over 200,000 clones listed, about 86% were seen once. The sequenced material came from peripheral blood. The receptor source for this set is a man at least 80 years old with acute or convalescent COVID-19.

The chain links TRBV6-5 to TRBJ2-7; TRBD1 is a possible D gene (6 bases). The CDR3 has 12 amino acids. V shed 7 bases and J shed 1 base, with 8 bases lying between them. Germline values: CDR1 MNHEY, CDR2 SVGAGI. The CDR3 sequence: CASTRGSYEQYF. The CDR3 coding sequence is TGTGCCAGCACCAGGGGTTCCTACGAGCAGTACTTC.

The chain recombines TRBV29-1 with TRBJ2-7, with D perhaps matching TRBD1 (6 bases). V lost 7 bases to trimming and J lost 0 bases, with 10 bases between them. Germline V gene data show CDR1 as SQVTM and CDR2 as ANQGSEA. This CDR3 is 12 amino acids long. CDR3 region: CSAKDSSYEQYF. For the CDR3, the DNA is TGCAGCGCCAAGGACAGCTCCTACGAGCAGTACTTC.

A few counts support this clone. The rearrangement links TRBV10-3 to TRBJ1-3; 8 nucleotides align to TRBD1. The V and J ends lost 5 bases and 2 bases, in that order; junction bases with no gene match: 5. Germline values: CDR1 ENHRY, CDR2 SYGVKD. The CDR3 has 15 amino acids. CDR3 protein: CAISMDRDAGNTIYF. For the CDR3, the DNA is TGTGCCATCAGTATGGACAGGGACGCTGGAAACACCATATATTTT.

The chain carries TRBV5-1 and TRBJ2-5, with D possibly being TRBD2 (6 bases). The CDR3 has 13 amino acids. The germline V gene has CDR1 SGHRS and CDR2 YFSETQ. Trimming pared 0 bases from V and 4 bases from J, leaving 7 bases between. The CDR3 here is CASSLELAETQYF. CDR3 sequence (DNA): TGCGCCAGCAGCTTGGAACTAGCAGAGACCCAGTACTTC.

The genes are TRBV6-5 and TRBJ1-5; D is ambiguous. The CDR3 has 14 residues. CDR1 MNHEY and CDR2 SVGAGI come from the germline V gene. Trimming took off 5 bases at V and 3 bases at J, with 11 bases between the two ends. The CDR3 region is CASSPAQNNQPQHF. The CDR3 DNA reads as TGTGCCAGCAGTCCGGCACAGAACAATCAGCCCCAGCATTTT.